The source of this TCR beta chain is a study of shared clonotypes between healthy human individuals. Looking at the study overall: Researchers drew samples from two women and a few men aged 18 to 49.

The sorted-subset replicate PCRs were given about 200 ng DNA, which is approximately 30,000 T cell genomes. Data came from immunoSEQ multiplex PCR; TCRdb stores just in-frame clones and leaves some out. The sample lists some 2,400,000 clones, almost 96% occurring once. V dropped 2 bases and J dropped 2; count of bases not matched to a gene: 11. The CDR3 runs 17 residues. Germline V gene sequence: CDR1 MRHNA, CDR2 SNTAGT. Memory CD4+ cells were the fraction left after CD45RA+ naive selection. Sequenced sample: naive CD4+ T cells sorted from blood. The subset is: CD45RA+ positively selected. The sequence derives from a man in his late teens or twenties in good health. The chain is built from TRBV6-4 and TRBJ2-7; TRBD2 agrees at 8 bases. CDR3 protein: CASSDPGTSLTAYEQYF. The DNA of the CDR3 is TGTGCCAGCAGTGACCCAGGGACTAGTCTTACCGCCTACGAGCAGTACTTC.